One and the same sample provided the 18 T cell receptor beta chains below, sequenced in a study of T cells in Graves' hyperthyroidism and ophthalmopathy. Authors of the study amplified TCR beta CDR3 regions from RNA transcripts. Researchers ran a first-round RT-PCR on the TCR CDR3 using the HTBI primer set. Each CDR3 protein gets one entry after TCRdb re-called the multiplex PCR reads with MiXCR. Of fewer than 900,000 distinct CDR3 sequences in the sample, about 19% were seen once. The sequencing sample was made of blood. Receptors were obtained from a woman aged 45-60 years with Graves' hyperthyroidism that later progressed to Graves' ophthalmopathy.

V usage is TRBV11-2 and J usage is TRBJ1-4; 8 positions agree with TRBD1. J lost 8 bases, V lost 6 bases, and 14 bases had no gene match. The CDR3 totals 16 residues. Germline lookup yields CDR1 SGHAT and CDR2 FQNNGV. The CDR3: CASSFHNRGVGEKLFF. The CDR3 DNA reads TGTGCCAGCAGTTTCCATAACAGGGGGGTAGGGGAAAAACTGTTTTTT.

This rearrangement joins TRBV5-1 to TRBJ2-1, with 11 nucleotides matching TRBD1. The CDR3 runs to 16 residues. Germline-derived CDR1 and CDR2 are SGHRS and YFSETQ. Trimming removed 3 bases from V and 7 bases from J; junction bases left unmatched: 9. The CDR3 sequence is CASSSGGTGGRNEQFF. The CDR3 nucleotides are TGCGCCAGCAGCTCGGGTGGGACAGGGGGTAGGAATGAGCAGTTCTTC. Looking up the rest from reference TRBV5-1 and TRBJ2-1 gives the full variable domain: KAGVTQTPRYLIKTRGQQVTLSCSPISGHRSVSWYQQTPGQGLQFLFEYFSETQRNKGNFPGRFSGRQFSNSRSEMNVSTLELGDSALYLCASSSGGTGGRNEQFFGPGTRLTVL.

In its sample, this clonotype was seen many times. The chain joins TRBV11-1 to TRBJ1-1; weak D call: TRBD1 (6 bases). V lost 4 bases and J lost 2, with 20 bases in between. CDR3 length equals 17 residues. The germline gives CDR1 SGHAT, CDR2 FQDESV (reference sequence). This CDR3 reads CASSYNWDTDLNTEAFF. As DNA, the CDR3 is TGTGCCAGCAGCTACAATTGGGACACCGATCTTAACACTGAAGCTTTCTTT.

This rearrangement joins TRBV4-2 to TRBJ1-1; no clear D. In germline, CDR1 is LGHNA, CDR2 YNFKEQ. There are 15 residues in the CDR3. Trimming removed 0 bases from V and 4 bases from J, with 12 bases in between. Written as DNA, the CDR3 is TGTGCCAGCAGCCAAGATTTTAGGCTCCGCACTGAAGCTTTCTTT. Translation: CASSQDFRLRTEAFF.

The chain has TRBV6-2 or TRBV6-3 and TRBJ1-2; the D gene is possibly TRBD1 (6 bases). The germline CDR1 and CDR2 sequences are MNHEY and SVGEGT. This CDR3 spans 15 amino acids. The ends were cut back, 5 bases at V and 2 bases at J, with 15 bases in the middle. The DNA for the CDR3 is TGTGCCAGCAGTCGGGGGGGCCTGGGGAACTATGGCTACACCTTC. Protein sequence: CASSRGGLGNYGYTF.

The V and J genes are TRBV29-1 and TRBJ2-7; TRBD2 agrees at 8 bases. Germline CDR1 and CDR2: SQVTM and ANQGSEA. The V and J ends lost 0 bases and 0 bases, in that order; junction bases with no gene match: 7. The CDR3 extends over 16 amino acids. The DNA of the CDR3 is TGCAGCGTTGAAGATCACGTAGCGGGACTCTCCTACGAGCAGTACTTC. Protein: CSVEDHVAGLSYEQYF.

The chain is built from TRBV6-1 and TRBJ1-4; unclear D gene. V lost 5 bases and J 3 bases, leaving 10 bases between the germline ends. In germline, CDR1 is MNHNS, CDR2 SASEGT. The CDR3 is 14 residues long. The CDR3 bases are TGTGCCAGCAGTCCGGCGCCAGCTAATGAAAAACTGTTTTTT. As protein: CASSPAPANEKLFF.

This clonotype occurred many times. The chain links TRBV12-3 or TRBV12-4 to TRBJ2-3, with unresolved D. V was clipped by 7 bases and J by 0 bases, with 11 bases between them. CDR3 length: 14 residues. CDR3 loop: CASIPDLSTDTQYF. The CDR3 DNA reads TGTGCCAGCATCCCTGACCTGAGCACAGATACGCAGTATTTT.

This clonotype occurred a few times. The chain has TRBV13 and TRBJ2-7; TRBD1 is a possible D gene (6 bases). The CDR3 spans 14 residues. V lost 3 bases, J lost 5 bases, and 14 bases lay in between. Germline V gene lookup returns CDR1 PRHDT and CDR2 FYEKMQ (reference sequence). CDR3 sequence (DNA): TGTGCCAGCAGCTTCGAGAACAGGGTCCACGAGCAGTACTTC. This sequence encodes CASSFENRVHEQYF.

This clonotype was counted only a few times. The gene calls are TRBV3-1 and TRBJ2-4; 9 bases agree with TRBD2. Per the germline V gene, CDR1 is LGHDT and CDR2 is YNNKEL (reference sequence). V shed 4 bases and J 0 bases; nucleotides not matched to a gene: 13. This CDR3 contains 19 residues. This CDR3 is CASSRDSVISGGAKNIQYF. As DNA, the CDR3 is TGTGCCAGCAGCCGCGATAGCGTTATTAGCGGGGGAGCCAAAAACATTCAGTACTTC.

J is TRBJ2-7 and V is TRBV27, with D possibly being TRBD1 (5 bases). The V end was cut by 2 bases, the J end by 3 bases, with 8 bases between. Per germline, CDR1 MNHEY and CDR2 SMNVEV (reference sequence). The CDR3 length is 13 residues. DNA for the CDR3: TGTGCCAGCAGTTTACTAGGGGACTACGAGCAGTACTTC. Residues: CASSLLGDYEQYF.

The J gene is TRBJ2-1, the V gene TRBV29-1; 7 nucleotides align to TRBD1. The V gene end was trimmed by 6 bases and the J gene end by 3 bases; junction bases not matched to a gene: 8. This CDR3 is built from 14 residues. The germline V gene has CDR1 SQVTM and CDR2 ANQGSEA. DNA for the CDR3: TGCAGCGTCCCGTCTTGGGACAGCTACAATGAGCAGTTCTTC. Protein: CSVPSWDSYNEQFF.

This clonotype was counted a few times. The V call is TRBV30, the J call TRBJ1-1; D remains unclear. This CDR3 spans 13 amino acids. The germline V gene encodes CDR1 GTSNPN and CDR2 SVGIG (reference sequence). Trimming pared 3 bases from V and 7 bases from J, leaving 15 bases between. DNA of the CDR3: TGTGCCTGGAGCGACGTGGCAGGCAATGAAGCTTTCTTT. The encoded protein is CAWSDVAGNEAFF.

Only a few counts were recorded for this clonotype. The V and J genes are TRBV5-1 and TRBJ1-4, with D hard to call. CDR1 and CDR2 from the germline V gene are SGHRS and YFSETQ. This CDR3 has 14 residues. V was clipped by 7 bases and J by 0 bases, with 10 bases between them. DNA of the CDR3: TGCGCCAGCTCCGGAGTTGCAACTAATGAAAAACTGTTTTTT. Amino acids: CASSGVATNEKLFF.

The chain couples TRBV4-1 to TRBJ1-5; the D is unclear. The CDR3 extends over 17 amino acids. Germline V gene sequence: CDR1 MGHRA, CDR2 YSYEKL. V gave up 2 bases and J gave up 2 bases, with 16 bases separating them. For the CDR3, the DNA is TGCGCCAGCAGCCAACCAAAGAGGGTTTACGGCAATCAGCCCCAGCATTTT. It translates to CASSQPKRVYGNQPQHF.

Ten or more counts support this clonotype. The chain uses TRBV11-3 and TRBJ1-1; tentative D call: TRBD1 (5 bases). V lost 3 bases to trimming and J lost 6 bases, with 11 bases between them. Germline V gene lookup returns CDR1 SGHNT and CDR2 YENEEA. CDR3 size: 13 residues. CDR3 bases: TGTGCCAGCAGCTTTAAGGGAGGGGCTGAAGCTTTCTTT. Its translation: CASSFKGGAEAFF.

This clonotype has a handful of counts. J is TRBJ2-1 and V is TRBV7-8, with D maybe TRBD1 (5 bases). The CDR3 covers 12 residues. V was shortened by 2 bases and J by 10 bases, with 9 bases between the two germline ends. CDR1 is SGHVS, CDR2 FQNEAQ, per germline. The CDR3 region is CASSLRGSEQFF. For the CDR3, the DNA is TGTGCCAGCAGCTTAAGGGGTTCCGAGCAGTTCTTC.

J is TRBJ2-1 and V is TRBV2; unclear D gene. The CDR3 is 15 amino acids. Per the germline V gene, CDR1 is SNHLY and CDR2 is FYNNEI. The germline V and J ends were trimmed by 3 bases and 0 bases, with 9 bases remaining between them. This CDR3 reads CASSEGRSSYNEQFF. In DNA form, the CDR3 reads TGTGCCAGCAGTGAGGGCCGAAGCTCCTACAATGAGCAGTTCTTC.